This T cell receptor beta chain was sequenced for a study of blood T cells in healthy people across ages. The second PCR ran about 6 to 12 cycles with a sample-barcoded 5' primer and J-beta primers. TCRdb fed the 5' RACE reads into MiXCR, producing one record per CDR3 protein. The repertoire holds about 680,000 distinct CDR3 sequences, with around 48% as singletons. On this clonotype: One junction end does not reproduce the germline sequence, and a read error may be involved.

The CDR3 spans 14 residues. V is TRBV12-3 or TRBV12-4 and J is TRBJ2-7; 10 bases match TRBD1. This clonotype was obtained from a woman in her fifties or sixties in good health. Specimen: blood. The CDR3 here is CASRSTGGSFEQYF. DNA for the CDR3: TGTGCCAGCAGGTCGACAGGGGGCTCCTTCGAGCAGTACTTC.